This T cell receptor (beta chain) derives from a study of blood T cell repertoires in COVID-19. Study at large: Acute-phase and convalescent COVID-19 samples originated in the United States, Italy and Spain. From T cells, B-cell-depleted T cells, or PBMCs came the material, which was cDNA or gDNA.

CDR1 SGHRS and CDR2 YFSETQ come from the germline V gene. This CDR3 has 14 residues. Trimming stripped 4 bases from V and 2 bases from J, with 11 bases between. Sequenced by immunoSEQ multiplex PCR; TCRdb stores in-frame clones only, minus some. This table holds more than 140,000 clones, about 86% found once. Sequencing used peripheral blood. This sequence was found in a woman aged 55 to 70 with acute or convalescent COVID-19. The chain recombines TRBV5-1 with TRBJ2-3; D perhaps matches TRBD2 (6 bases). CDR3 DNA: TGCGCCAGCAGCACTAGCTCCTACACAGATACGCAGTATTTT. This gives the protein CASSTSSYTDTQYF.